Following are 10 T cell receptor beta chains from one sample sequenced in a study of T cells in Graves' hyperthyroidism and ophthalmopathy. RNA transcripts gave rise to amplified TCR beta CDR3 regions. The primer set for the first-round RT-PCR of the TCR CDR3 was HTBI. MiXCR, applied by TCRdb to the multiplex PCR reads, yields one record per CDR3 protein. Seen here are 40,000 to 65,000 distinct CDR3 sequences, approximately 48% observed once, and the top ten hold 8% to 10%. Specimen: blood. The receptors were gathered from a woman aged 45-65 years with Graves' ophthalmopathy.

This clonotype was detected ten times or more. The chain links TRBV11-2 to TRBJ2-1; 8 nucleotides line up with TRBD1. The V segment lost 7 bases and the J segment 0 bases; nucleotides outside the gene matches: 5. Germline V lookup: CDR1 SGHAT, CDR2 FQNNGV. CDR3 length: 15 amino acids. The CDR3 reads CASTFDRGSYNEQFF. The CDR3 DNA sequence: TGTGCCAGCACTTTTGACAGGGGCTCCTACAATGAGCAGTTCTTC.

Concerning this clonotype: This may come from a read error, since a much larger clone is one base off. The chain uses TRBV10-3 and TRBJ2-5; no clear D gene. Germline V lookup: CDR1 ENHRY, CDR2 SYGVKD. CDR3 length: 15 amino acids. V was cut by 6 bases and J by 2 bases, with 16 bases left in between. The CDR3: CAISLGPMGQETQYF. CDR3 DNA: TGTGCCATCAGCCTAGGACCGATGGGACAAGAGACCCAGTACTTC.

Many counts were recorded for this clonotype. The chain joins TRBV19 to TRBJ2-7, with TRBD2 matching 9 bases. The length of the CDR3 is 21 residues. The germline CDR1 and CDR2 sequences are LNHDA and SQIVND (reference sequence). V gave up 0 bases and J gave up 0 bases; unmatched junction bases: 18. The DNA of the CDR3 is TGTGCCAGTAGTATAGATCTGAGGACTAGCGATACCCGAGGGAGCTCCTACGAGCAGTACTTC. Protein: CASSIDLRTSDTRGSSYEQYF. Full variable domain (remainder filled in from reference TRBV19 and TRBJ2-7): DGGITQSPKYLFRKEGQNVTLSCEQNLNHDAMYWYRQDPGQGLRLIYYSQIVNDFQKGDIAEGYSVSREKKESFPLTVTSAQKNPTAFYLCASSIDLRTSDTRGSSYEQYFGPGTRLTVT.

CDR3 sequence reads: CASSIGVGYTDTQYF. The CDR3 coding sequence is TGTGCCAGTAGTATAGGCGTCGGATACACAGATACGCAGTATTTT. The genes are TRBV19 and TRBJ2-3, with D unclear. Trimming cost V 1 base and J 2 bases, with 10 bases left between them. CDR1 and CDR2 from the germline V gene are LNHDA and SQIVND (reference sequence). CDR3 length: 15 amino acids.

This chain joins TRBV20-1 and TRBJ2-7, with 7 bases that match TRBD2. Germline CDR1 and CDR2: DFQATT and SNEGSKA (reference sequence). This CDR3 is built from 13 residues. V lost 4 bases, J lost 0 bases, and 3 bases stayed unmatched. The CDR3 DNA is TGCAGTGCTATGGGCGGGAGCTCCTACGAGCAGTACTTC. Translation gives CSAMGGSSYEQYF.

With respect to this clonotype: One end of the junction is discordant with germline, which a read error may explain. V and J are TRBV6-6 and TRBJ2-5, with 11 nucleotides matching TRBD1. CDR1 MNHNY and CDR2 SVGAGI come from the germline V gene (reference sequence). The CDR3 sequence is 15 residues long. The CDR3 DNA is TGTGTCAGCAGCTCCAGGACAGGGGGCGCGGGGACCCAGTACTTC. The encoded protein is CVSSSRTGGAGTQYF.

The J gene is TRBJ2-5, the V gene TRBV20-1, with D possibly being TRBD2 (5 bases). The V gene's germline CDR1 is DFQATT and CDR2 SNEGSKA (reference sequence). Between the trimmed V and J ends, which lost 6 bases and 8 bases, there was a span of 13 bases. The CDR3 is made up of 11 amino acids. CDR3 region: CSARTQVTQYF. CDR3 bases: TGCAGTGCGAGGACTCAAGTTACCCAGTACTTC.

For this clonotype: Because it lacks the conserved phenylalanine or tryptophan at the end, this CDR3 is likely a read error. The V call is TRBV4-3, the J call TRBJ2-7; D gene ambiguous. The CDR3 sequence is 15 residues long. Germline CDR1 reads LGHNA; CDR2 reads YSLEER. Trimming removed 0 bases at V and 2 bases at J, with 11 bases between. As DNA, the CDR3 is TGCGCCAGCAGCCAAGATCGAGGAAGCACCTACGAGCAGTACCTC. Residues: CASSQDRGSTYEQYL.

This CDR3 reads CSPNIETYSRTDTQYF. CDR3 nucleotides: TGCAGTCCCAACATAGAGACCTACTCCCGCACAGATACGCAGTATTTT. This sequence joins TRBV20-1 and TRBJ2-3; D call uncertain. CDR1 and CDR2 from the germline V gene are DFQATT and SNEGSKA (reference sequence). The CDR3 is 16 residues long. The germline V and J ends were trimmed by 8 bases and 1 base, with 22 bases remaining between them.

The chain carries TRBV9 and TRBJ2-5; D uncertain. Germline lookup yields CDR1 SGDLS and CDR2 YYNGEE. V was clipped by 2 bases and J by 5 bases, with 16 bases between them. The CDR3 is 15 residues long. CDR3: CASSVTGGVGETQYF. The CDR3 DNA reads as TGTGCCAGCAGCGTTACGGGTGGGGTTGGGGAGACCCAGTACTTC.